These 30 T cell receptor beta chains originate from one sample sequenced in a study of blood T cells in healthy people across ages. A second PCR, run for roughly 6 to 11 cycles, used a sample-barcoded 5' primer plus a J-beta primer mix. A single record per CDR3 protein comes from TCRdb applying MiXCR to the 5' RACE reads. The sample contains around 990,000 distinct CDR3 sequences, approximately 25% of which appear only once. These same data were also listed under a study on T cells of mothers and their children.

Material: blood. Every receptor here comes from a girl aged 2-10 years in good health.

This clonotype was counted a few times. The genes are TRBV9 and TRBJ1-2, with TRBD1 matching over 11 bases. The junction had 8 bases not matched to a gene; V was cut back by 3 bases and J by 4 bases. Germline values: CDR1 SGDLS, CDR2 YYNGEE. This CDR3 spans 16 amino acids. The CDR3: CASSALRTGGIYGYTF. In DNA, the CDR3 is TGTGCCAGCAGCGCACTCAGGACAGGGGGCATCTATGGCTACACCTTC.

The rearrangement links TRBV10-3 to TRBJ2-3, with D tentatively TRBD2 (5 bases). V shed 10 bases and J shed 5 bases, with 10 bases lying between them. Looked up from germline, CDR1 is ENHRY and CDR2 is SYGVKD. The CDR3 has 11 amino acids. The chain's CDR3 is CATTEEDTQYF. The DNA of the CDR3 is TGTGCCACTACGGAGGAAGATACGCAGTATTTT.

V is TRBV5-1 and J is TRBJ1-1; D perhaps matches TRBD1 (5 bases). V shed 3 bases and J shed 1 base, with 10 bases lying between them. The CDR3 totals 14 residues. Looked up from germline, CDR1 is SGHRS and CDR2 is YFSETQ. This chain's CDR3 is CASSSMRGNTEAFF. For the CDR3, the DNA is TGCGCCAGCAGCTCTATGAGGGGGAACACTGAAGCTTTCTTT.

The CDR3 DNA reads TGTGCCAGCATGGCTAGCGGACTCGACCTTCAGTACTTC. This gives the protein CASMASGLDLQYF. The chain combines TRBV12-3 or TRBV12-4 with TRBJ2-4; TRBD2 matches at 7 bases. Losses at the gene ends were 7 bases for V and 11 bases for J; bases not matched to a gene: 11. This CDR3 comprises 13 residues.

The chain has TRBV12-3 or TRBV12-4 and TRBJ2-1, with 9 bases lining up with TRBD2. Losses at the gene ends were 4 bases for V and 8 bases for J; bases not matched to a gene: 12. The CDR3 consists of 16 residues. The CDR3 DNA follows: TGTGCCAGCAGTTCTCTAGCGGGGTACGGGGTGGATGAGCAGTTCTTC. Its protein product is CASSSLAGYGVDEQFF.

The rearrangement uses TRBV27 and TRBJ2-7, with D possibly TRBD2 on 6 matching bases. Germline V gene data show CDR1 as MNHEY and CDR2 as SMNVEV (reference sequence). Trimming took 5 bases from V and 3 from J, leaving 17 bases between them. The CDR3 has 15 amino acids. The CDR3 loop reads CASSPPWAGLYEQYF. The CDR3 DNA follows: TGTGCCAGCAGTCCGCCCTGGGCGGGGCTCTACGAGCAGTACTTC.

This clonotype was seen ten or more times. The genes are TRBV12-3 or TRBV12-4 and TRBJ2-5; 11 nucleotides line up with TRBD1. The junction had 10 bases not matched to a gene; V was cut back by 5 bases and J by 2 bases. The CDR3 has 17 amino acids. The CDR3 loop reads CASSPVGTGGFQETQYF. The CDR3 region has the DNA TGTGCCAGCAGTCCGGTGGGGACAGGGGGTTTTCAAGAGACCCAGTACTTC.

The chain joins TRBV10-3 to TRBJ2-7; 7 bases agree with TRBD2. CDR3 size: 16 residues. The V gene's germline CDR1 is ENHRY and CDR2 SYGVKD. Trimming removed 10 bases from V and 1 base from J; junction bases left unmatched: 16. CDR3 residues: CATRRASGSASYEQYF. DNA of the CDR3: TGTGCCACCAGGAGGGCTAGCGGTTCCGCGTCCTACGAGCAGTACTTC.

The chain couples TRBV25-1 to TRBJ1-3, with D possibly TRBD1 on 5 matching bases. This CDR3 has 15 residues. V shed 5 bases and J shed 2 bases, with 13 bases lying between them. Germline loops: CDR1 MGHDK, CDR2 SYGVNS. CDR3 residues: CASSLGTAAGNTIYF. For the CDR3, the DNA is TGTGCCAGCAGTCTTGGGACGGCAGCTGGAAACACCATATATTTT.

There are a few counts of this clonotype. The chain employs TRBV11-1 and TRBJ2-7, with 8 bases identical to TRBD2. The V gene's germline CDR1 is SGHAT and CDR2 FQDESV (reference sequence). V gave up 2 bases and J gave up 0 bases; unmatched junction bases: 15. The CDR3 is 19 amino acids. The CDR3 DNA sequence: TGTGCCAGCAGCTTAAGGAACCCAGCGGGAGCAGGTTCCTCCTACGAGCAGTACTTC. Encoded protein: CASSLRNPAGAGSSYEQYF.

This clonotype appeared a few times. V usage is TRBV20-1 and J usage is TRBJ2-3, with 7 bases aligning to TRBD2. CDR1 is DFQATT and CDR2 is SNEGSKA in the germline V gene (reference sequence). This CDR3 has 15 residues. V lost 3 bases and J lost 5; bases outside the gene matches: 11. DNA of the CDR3: TGCAGTGCTAGGAAGCGGGCGGGAGAAATAGATACGCAGTATTTT. Encoded protein: CSARKRAGEIDTQYF.

The chain has TRBV7-9 and TRBJ1-1, with D possibly TRBD1 on 5 matching bases. Germline V gives CDR1 SEHNR, CDR2 FQNEAQ (reference sequence). The CDR3 spans 13 residues. The V and J ends lost 4 bases and 7 bases respectively, with 13 bases between them. The CDR3 coding sequence is TGTGCCAGCAGCTCTGCCGCGGGGGATGAAGCTTTCTTT. This translates into CASSSAAGDEAFF.

In this sample, this clonotype turned up a few times. J is TRBJ1-2 and V is TRBV7-2; possibly TRBD1 for D (5 bases). Trimming removed 5 bases at V and 3 bases at J, with 16 bases between. Germline V gene lookup returns CDR1 SGHTA and CDR2 FQGNSA. There are 15 residues in the CDR3. CDR3 loop: CASSPKTVYDYGYTF. CDR3 coding DNA: TGTGCCAGCAGCCCGAAGACAGTTTACGACTATGGCTACACCTTC.

This clonotype was seen more than once but under ten times. The rearrangement joins TRBV6-1 to TRBJ2-5; D might be TRBD1 (5 bases). Germline CDR1 MNHNS, CDR2 SASEGT. The CDR3 totals 14 residues. V lost 3 bases and J 7 bases, leaving 15 bases between the germline ends. The CDR3 DNA is TGTGCCAGCAGTGATCCAGGGAACTTCCGGACCCAGTACTTC. This encodes CASSDPGNFRTQYF.

This clonotype was observed at least ten times. The chain couples TRBV14 to TRBJ2-5; no firm D call. TRBJ2-7 explains the end of the DNA better; the J call may be wrong. This CDR3 has 12 amino acids. The germline CDR1 and CDR2 sequences are SGHDN and FVKESK. The CDR3 here is CASSQVGIEQYF. CDR3 bases: TGTGCCAGCAGCCAAGTGGGTATCGAGCAGTACTTC.

This clonotype turned up a few times. Here the CDR3 reads CSARDRKREFPYEQFF. The CDR3 DNA reads TGCAGTGCTAGAGATCGCAAGCGGGAGTTTCCCTATGAGCAGTTCTTC. This chain uses TRBV20-1 with TRBJ2-7; 8 bases agree with TRBD2. The J call is doubtful: the DNA matches TRBJ2-1 better. Germline loops: CDR1 DFQATT, CDR2 SNEGSKA (reference sequence). The CDR3 has 16 amino acids.

The chain has TRBV7-9 and TRBJ2-3, with 11 bases aligning to TRBD1. The junction had 9 bases not matched to a gene; V was cut back by 7 bases and J by 6 bases. Germline CDR1 reads SEHNR; CDR2 reads FQNEAQ (reference sequence). The CDR3 contains 15 residues. CDR3 loop: CASTPSGTGGDTQYF. The CDR3 coding sequence is TGTGCCAGCACCCCAAGTGGGACAGGGGGTGATACGCAGTATTTT.

In the case of this clonotype: The junction departs from germline at one end; a sequencing error may be responsible. This sequence joins TRBV7-7 and TRBJ2-1; tentatively, D is TRBD1 or TRBD2 (7 bases each). CDR1 and CDR2 (germline): SSHAT, FNYEAQ (reference sequence). The CDR3 runs 14 residues. DNA of the CDR3: TGTGCTAGCAGCTATAGGGAGGGGGCCGATGAGCAGTTCTTC. Encoded protein: CASSYREGADEQFF.

In this sample, this clonotype turned up a few times. J is TRBJ2-3 and V is TRBV9; a possible D gene is TRBD2 (5 bases). Trimming removed 0 bases from V and 1 base from J, with 9 bases in between. Germline assignment: CDR1 SGDLS and CDR2 YYNGEE. This CDR3 is built from 15 residues. The CDR3 is CASSVAERRTDTQYF. For the CDR3, the DNA is TGTGCCAGCAGCGTAGCGGAGCGGCGCACAGATACGCAGTATTTT.

The genes are TRBV29-1 and TRBJ2-2; the match to TRBD2 covers 10 bases. The V segment lost 7 bases and the J segment 5 bases; nucleotides outside the gene matches: 7. From germline, CDR1 is SQVTM and CDR2 ANQGSEA. This CDR3 has 14 residues. The CDR3 DNA is TGCAGCGGCTCTAGCGGGAGTCCTACCGGGGAGCTGTTTTTT. It yields the protein CSGSSGSPTGELFF.

The chain recombines TRBV6-6 with TRBJ1-1, with D uncertain. Germline V gives CDR1 MNHNY, CDR2 SVGAGI (reference sequence). Trimming pared 7 bases from V and 5 bases from J, leaving 20 bases between. The CDR3 loop spans 15 amino acids. CDR3 sequence reads: CASNAPAWGRTEAFF. The CDR3 DNA reads TGTGCCAGCAACGCCCCCGCGTGGGGTCGTACTGAAGCTTTCTTT.

This clonotype has more than one count but fewer than ten. The V and J genes are TRBV7-2 and TRBJ1-5; possibly TRBD1 for D (5 bases). Trimming removed 0 bases from V and 3 bases from J, with 9 bases in between. Germline values: CDR1 SGHTA, CDR2 FQGNSA. This CDR3 region has 15 residues. In DNA, the CDR3 is TGTGCCAGCAGCTTAGCAGGGGTGGCCAATCAGCCCCAGCATTTT. Its protein is CASSLAGVANQPQHF.

This clonotype was picked up a small number of times. The genes are TRBV9 and TRBJ1-3; 8 bases agree with TRBD1. Unmatched junction bases numbered 6, after V lost 3 bases and J lost 1 base. This CDR3 is 16 amino acids long. CDR1 and CDR2 (germline): SGDLS, YYNGEE. The CDR3 DNA sequence: TGTGCCAGCAGCGCGACAGGGGCGCCTTCTGGAAACACCATATATTTT. Encoded protein: CASSATGAPSGNTIYF. The whole variable domain, filled in from reference TRBV9 and TRBJ1-3, reads DSGVTQTPKHLITATGQRVTLRCSPRSGDLSVYWYQQSLDQGLQFLIQYYNGEERAKGNILERFSAQQFPDLHSELNLSSLELGDSALYFCASSATGAPSGNTIYFGEGSWLTVV.

V usage is TRBV6-6 and J usage is TRBJ2-7; 7 positions match TRBD1. V trimming: 5 bases; J trimming: 5 bases; junction bases outside the gene matches: 6. Germline V gives CDR1 MNHNY, CDR2 SVGAGI (reference sequence). The CDR3 is 13 residues long. The CDR3 coding sequence is TGTGCCAGCAGTACCCCGACAGGGAACGAGCAGTACTTC. Its translation is CASSTPTGNEQYF.

The chain has TRBV28 and TRBJ2-5; perhaps TRBD2 as D (5 bases). The CDR3 spans 16 residues. Germline V lookup: CDR1 MDHEN, CDR2 SYDVKM. V was cut by 5 bases and J by 4 bases, with 20 bases left in between. This CDR3 is CASSIPGGGLRETQYF. In nucleotides, the CDR3 is TGTGCCAGCAGTATTCCAGGCGGAGGATTACGAGAGACCCAGTACTTC.

The chain recombines TRBV4-3 with TRBJ2-5, with no clear D. V was shortened by 4 bases and J by 2 bases, with 14 bases between the two germline ends. CDR3 length: 15 residues. Germline V gene data show CDR1 as LGHNA and CDR2 as YSLEER. CDR3 in DNA: TGCGCCAGCAGCCCCACCTGGGCGGATCAAGAGACCCAGTACTTC. Encoded protein: CASSPTWADQETQYF.

The V gene is TRBV2, the J gene TRBJ2-1; D gene ambiguous. Germline V gene lookup returns CDR1 SNHLY and CDR2 FYNNEI. The CDR3 is 16 amino acids. The V and J ends lost 5 bases and 2 bases respectively, with 16 bases between them. This CDR3 is CASSPVPIGPYNEQFF. In DNA form, the CDR3 reads TGTGCCAGCAGTCCCGTTCCCATAGGCCCCTACAATGAGCAGTTCTTC.

This chain connects TRBV6-5 to TRBJ2-5, with D possibly TRBD1 on 5 matching bases. The DNA end favors TRBJ2-1, so the J call may be wrong. Germline V CDR1 and CDR2: MNHEY, SVGAGI. The length of the CDR3 is 13 residues. This chain's CDR3 is CASSYGRANEQFF. For the CDR3, the DNA is TGTGCCAGCAGTTACGGCAGGGCGAATGAGCAGTTCTTC.

The V gene is TRBV29-1, the J gene TRBJ2-2, with D perhaps matching TRBD1 (5 bases). The CDR3 is 12 residues long. Per germline, CDR1 SQVTM and CDR2 ANQGSEA. The ends were cut back, 8 bases at V and 7 bases at J, with 14 bases in the middle. The CDR3 region is CSSQGDLGELFF. The CDR3 nucleotides are TGCAGCTCTCAAGGGGATCTCGGGGAGCTGTTTTTT.

The chain uses TRBV6-5 and TRBJ2-5; D is possibly TRBD1 or TRBD2 (5 bases each). CDR1 is MNHEY, CDR2 SVGAGI, per germline. V was trimmed by 6 bases and J by 3 bases, leaving 14 bases between them. CDR3 length: 14 amino acids. The CDR3 coding sequence is TGTGCCAGCAGCCACGAGGGGATAAAAGAGACCCAGTACTTC. The encoded protein is CASSHEGIKETQYF.